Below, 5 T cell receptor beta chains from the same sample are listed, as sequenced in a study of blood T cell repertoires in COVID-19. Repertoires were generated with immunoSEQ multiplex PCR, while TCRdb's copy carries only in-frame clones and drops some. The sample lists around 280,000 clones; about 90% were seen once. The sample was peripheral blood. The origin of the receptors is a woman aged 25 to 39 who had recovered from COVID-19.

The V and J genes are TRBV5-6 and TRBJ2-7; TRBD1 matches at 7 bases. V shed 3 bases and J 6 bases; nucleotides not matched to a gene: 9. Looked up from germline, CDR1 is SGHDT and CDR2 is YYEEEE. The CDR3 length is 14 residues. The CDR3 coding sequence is TGTGCCAGCAGCTACATGACAGGGACGACCGAGCAGTACTTC. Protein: CASSYMTGTTEQYF.

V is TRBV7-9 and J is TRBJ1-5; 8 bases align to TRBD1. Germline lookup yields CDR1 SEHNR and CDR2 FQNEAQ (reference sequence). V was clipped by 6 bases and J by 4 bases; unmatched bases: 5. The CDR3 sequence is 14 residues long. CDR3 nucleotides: TGTGCCAGCAGTTCAGGGGGCCAAAATCAGCCCCAGCATTTT. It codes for CASSSGGQNQPQHF. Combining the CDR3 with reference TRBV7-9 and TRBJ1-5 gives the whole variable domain DTGVSQNPRHKITKRGQNVTFRCDPISEHNRLYWYRQTLGQGPEFLTYFQNEAQLEKSRLLSDRFSAERPKGSFSTLEIQRTEQGDSAMYLCASSSGGQNQPQHFGDGTRLSIL.

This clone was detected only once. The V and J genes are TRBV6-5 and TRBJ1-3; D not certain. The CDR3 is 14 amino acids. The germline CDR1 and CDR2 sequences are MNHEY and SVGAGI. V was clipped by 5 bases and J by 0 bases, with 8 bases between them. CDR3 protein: CASSRKLSGNTIYF. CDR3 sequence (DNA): TGTGCCAGCAGTCGAAAACTCTCTGGAAACACCATATATTTT.

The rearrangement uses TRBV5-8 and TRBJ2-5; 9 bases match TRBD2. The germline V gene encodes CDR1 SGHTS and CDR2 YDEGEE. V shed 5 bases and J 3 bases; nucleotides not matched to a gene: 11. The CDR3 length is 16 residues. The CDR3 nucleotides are TGTGCCAGCAGTTGGTTGACTAGCGGAGCGGAAGAGACCCAGTACTTC. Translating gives CASSWLTSGAEETQYF. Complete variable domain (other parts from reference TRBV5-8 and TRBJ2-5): EAGVTQSPTHLIKTRGQQATLRCSPISGHTSVYWYQQALGLGLQFLLWYDEGEERNRGNFPPRFSGRQFPNYSSELNVNALELEDSALYLCASSWLTSGAEETQYFGPGTRLLVL.

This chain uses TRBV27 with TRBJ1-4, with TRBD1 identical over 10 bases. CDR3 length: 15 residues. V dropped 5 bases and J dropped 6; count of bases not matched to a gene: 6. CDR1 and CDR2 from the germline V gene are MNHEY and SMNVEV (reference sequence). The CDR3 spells CASSRTGTGDEKLFF. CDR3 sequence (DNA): TGTGCCAGCAGTCGAACCGGGACAGGGGATGAAAAACTGTTTTTT.